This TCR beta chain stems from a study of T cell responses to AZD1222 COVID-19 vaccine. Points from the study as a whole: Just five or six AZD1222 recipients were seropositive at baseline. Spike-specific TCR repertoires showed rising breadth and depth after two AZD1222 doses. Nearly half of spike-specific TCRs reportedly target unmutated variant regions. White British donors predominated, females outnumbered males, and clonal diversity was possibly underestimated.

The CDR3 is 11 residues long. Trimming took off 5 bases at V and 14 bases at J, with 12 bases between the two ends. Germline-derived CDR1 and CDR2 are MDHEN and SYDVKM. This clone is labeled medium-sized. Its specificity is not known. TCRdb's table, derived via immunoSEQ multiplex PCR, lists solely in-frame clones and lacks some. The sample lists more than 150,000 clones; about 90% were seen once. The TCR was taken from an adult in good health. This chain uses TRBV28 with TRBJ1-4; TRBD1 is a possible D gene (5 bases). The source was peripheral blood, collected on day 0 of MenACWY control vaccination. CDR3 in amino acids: CASSLDSRLFF. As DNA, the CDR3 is TGTGCCAGCAGTCTAGACAGTAGGCTGTTTTTT.